This entry lists 17 T cell receptor beta chains sequenced from one sample in a study of blood T cell repertoires in COVID-19. Some clones are missing from TCRdb's copy, which holds only in-frame ones; the method was immunoSEQ multiplex PCR. In the table there are approximately 100,000 clones, roughly 87% of which are singletons. The sequenced material came from peripheral blood. These receptors came from a human donor in a cohort sampled during active COVID-19.

This chain uses TRBV7-9 with TRBJ2-2, with a weak D call TRBD2 (6 bases). V lost 1 base to trimming and J lost 8 bases, with 11 bases between them. The CDR3 spans 14 residues. Germline loops: CDR1 SEHNR, CDR2 FQNEAQ (reference sequence). The CDR3 is CASSLGRERGELFF. The CDR3 DNA reads as TGTGCCAGCAGCTTAGGCCGGGAGCGTGGGGAGCTGTTTTTT.

The chain combines TRBV5-1 with TRBJ2-5; 8 bases agree with TRBD1. V was pared by 0 bases and J by 3 bases, with 4 bases of the junction left unmatched. The length of the CDR3 is 15 residues. The germline gives CDR1 SGHRS, CDR2 YFSETQ. The CDR3 spells CASSLAGTGEETQYF. The CDR3 nucleotides are TGCGCCAGCAGCTTGGCCGGGACAGGTGAAGAGACCCAGTACTTC. Using reference TRBV5-1 and TRBJ2-5 for the parts outside the CDR3, the full variable domain is KAGVTQTPRYLIKTRGQQVTLSCSPISGHRSVSWYQQTPGQGLQFLFEYFSETQRNKGNFPGRFSGRQFSNSRSEMNVSTLELGDSALYLCASSLAGTGEETQYFGPGTRLLVL.

The chain has TRBV9 and TRBJ2-5; 8 nucleotides align to TRBD2. The CDR3 loop spans 15 amino acids. The V and J ends lost 4 bases and 5 bases, in that order; junction bases with no gene match: 10. The germline gives CDR1 SGDLS, CDR2 YYNGEE. Here the CDR3 reads CASSTDSGEPETQYF. CDR3 coding DNA: TGTGCCAGCAGCACCGATAGCGGGGAGCCGGAGACCCAGTACTTC.

This clone was detected only once. This rearrangement joins TRBV21-1 to TRBJ2-7; the listed D gene, TRBD1, was not tested against the DNA. TRBV21-1 has pseudogene status. CDR3 length: 18 residues. The DNA of the CDR3 is TGTGCCAGCAGCCTACGAAAAGCCGGGACAGGGGGACCCCGGGAGCAGTACTTC. Protein: CASSLRKAGTGGPREQYF.

The chain links TRBV5-1 to TRBJ2-3, with 14 bases fitting TRBD2. J was trimmed by 1 base and V by 4 bases; bases with no gene match: 8. CDR3 length: 18 residues. Germline values: CDR1 SGHRS, CDR2 YFSETQ. CDR3 DNA: TGCGCCAGCAGCATATCCGGGACTAGCGGGAGTGGCACAGATACGCAGTATTTT. Translated: CASSISGTSGSGTDTQYF.

The chain recombines TRBV3-1 (or the pseudogene TRBV3-2) with TRBJ2-3, with TRBD1 matching over 7 bases. This CDR3 has 15 residues. Germline V gene sequence: CDR1 LGHDT, CDR2 YNNKEL (reference sequence). Unmatched junction bases numbered 4, after V lost 4 bases and J lost 0 bases. The CDR3 nucleotides read TGTGCCAGCAGCCCAGGGGGACCCAGCACAGATACGCAGTATTTT. This sequence encodes CASSPGGPSTDTQYF.

V usage is TRBV19 and J usage is TRBJ2-1, with TRBD2 matching 8 bases. CDR3 length: 16 amino acids. Unmatched junction bases numbered 7, after V lost 3 bases and J lost 3 bases. CDR1 is LNHDA and CDR2 is SQIVND in the germline V gene (reference sequence). CDR3 DNA sequence: TGTGCCAGTAGTATGCTAAGCGGGAGAGGCTACAATGAGCAGTTCTTC. This translates into CASSMLSGRGYNEQFF.

The J gene is TRBJ2-1, the V gene TRBV2; D is unclear. V was cut by 5 bases and J by 9 bases, with 8 bases left in between. The CDR3 is made up of 11 amino acids. The V gene's germline CDR1 is SNHLY and CDR2 FYNNEI. DNA of the CDR3: TGTGCCAGCAGTCCGAGAACTGAGCAGTTCTTC. Protein sequence: CASSPRTEQFF.

There are a few counts of this clone. This chain links TRBV5-1 with TRBJ2-7; D remains unclear. This CDR3 contains 13 residues. The germline gives CDR1 SGHRS, CDR2 YFSETQ. V was shortened by 0 bases and J by 6 bases, with 10 bases between the two germline ends. The CDR3 DNA follows: TGCGCCAGCAGCTTGGCGGGTACGGGCGAGCAGTACTTC. The encoded protein is CASSLAGTGEQYF.

This chain joins TRBV11-3 and TRBJ2-3; maybe TRBD1 (6 bases). The germline V gene has CDR1 SGHNT and CDR2 YENEEA. The CDR3 loop spans 14 amino acids. V lost 6 bases, J lost 6 bases, and 16 bases lay in between. As DNA, the CDR3 is TGTGCCAGCAGTGAACTAGGGGGTGGCGATACGCAGTATTTT. It encodes CASSELGGGDTQYF.

In this sample, this clone turned up once. The rearrangement links TRBV7-9 to TRBJ2-1, with 9 bases aligning to TRBD2. This CDR3 comprises 15 residues. Trimming at V came to 8 bases and at J to 8 bases, leaving 13 bases not matched to a gene. The germline CDR1 and CDR2 sequences are SEHNR and FQNEAQ (reference sequence). The CDR3 DNA is TGTGCCAGCCGCCAGGCCAGCGGGAGGTTGGATGAGCAGTTCTTC. This translates into CASRQASGRLDEQFF. The full variable domain, in which reference TRBV7-9 and TRBJ2-1 provide the parts outside the CDR3, is DTGVSQNPRHKITKRGQNVTFRCDPISEHNRLYWYRQTLGQGPEFLTYFQNEAQLEKSRLLSDRFSAERPKGSFSTLEIQRTEQGDSAMYLCASRQASGRLDEQFFGPGTRLTVL.

The chain carries TRBV11-2 and TRBJ1-6; TRBD1 aligns across 7 bases. CDR3 length: 16 residues. V was pared by 2 bases and J by 6 bases, with 7 bases of the junction left unmatched. The germline gives CDR1 SGHAT, CDR2 FQNNGV. CDR3 nucleotides: TGTGCCAGCAGCTTAACAGGGGTAGGGGGTAATTCACCCCTCCACTTT. This codes for CASSLTGVGGNSPLHF.

V and J are TRBV7-2 and TRBJ2-7; TRBD1 matches 7 bases. V lost 1 base to trimming and J lost 7 bases; unmatched junction nucleotides: 13. Germline-derived CDR1 and CDR2 are SGHTA and FQGNSA. CDR3 length: 16 amino acids. The CDR3 loop is CASSLGYRGSLDEQYF. CDR3 in DNA: TGTGCCAGCAGCTTAGGATACAGGGGATCTCTAGATGAGCAGTACTTC.

This clone was detected only once. The rearrangement uses TRBV28 and TRBJ2-7; 9 positions agree with TRBD2. CDR3 length: 16 residues. The germline gives CDR1 MDHEN, CDR2 SYDVKM. The V and J ends lost 2 bases and 5 bases, in that order; junction bases with no gene match: 10. CDR3: CASSLTSGGRANEQYF. CDR3 bases: TGTGCCAGCAGTTTAACCTCTGGCGGGAGGGCAAACGAGCAGTACTTC.

The chain is built from TRBV24-1 and TRBJ2-1; TRBD2 is a possible D gene (6 bases). Trimming stripped 3 bases from V and 1 base from J, with 21 bases between. Germline loops: CDR1 KGHDR, CDR2 SFDVKD. The CDR3 loop spans 19 amino acids. The CDR3 region is CATSDPSPSGDRSYNEQFF. In DNA form, the CDR3 reads TGTGCCACCAGTGATCCCTCACCGTCGGGGGATAGGTCCTACAATGAGCAGTTCTTC.

The rearrangement joins TRBV4-2 to TRBJ2-7; TRBD2 matches 9 bases. CDR1 LGHNA and CDR2 YNFKEQ come from the germline V gene. Trimming removed 0 bases from V and 5 bases from J; junction bases left unmatched: 8. The CDR3 runs to 16 residues. This chain's CDR3 is CASSQDGPGLANEQYF. Here the CDR3 DNA reads TGTGCCAGCAGCCAAGATGGCCCGGGACTAGCTAACGAGCAGTACTTC.

This clone was seen repeatedly, ten times or more. The rearrangement links TRBV14 to TRBJ2-2; 7 nucleotides match TRBD1. Unmatched junction bases numbered 13, after V lost 2 bases and J lost 4 bases. Germline-derived CDR1 and CDR2 are SGHDN and FVKESK. The CDR3 has 18 residues. Here the CDR3 reads CASSQRPDRTTFTGELFF. In nucleotides, the CDR3 is TGTGCCAGCAGCCAACGCCCGGACAGGACGACTTTCACCGGGGAGCTGTTTTTT. Full variable domain (outside the CDR3, taken from reference TRBV14 and TRBJ2-2): EAGVTQFPSHSVIEKGQTVTLRCDPISGHDNLYWYRRVMGKEIKFLLHFVKESKQDESGMPNNRFLAERTGGTYSTLKVQPAELEDSGVYFCASSQRPDRTTFTGELFFGEGSRLTVL.